This TCR beta chain was obtained from a study of T-cell memory formation after mild COVID-19. Amplification by 5'RACE using constant-segment primers produced TCR alpha and TCR beta cDNA libraries that carried sample barcodes and UMIs. TCRdb recomputed calls from the 5' RACE reads with MiXCR, one row per CDR3 protein. The sample gives about 260,000 distinct CDR3 sequences, approximately 15% of which show up once; roughly a fifth is in the top ten. Study findings and constraints: Clones which contracted sat mainly in CM and EM if CD4+, and in EMRA if CD8+. Clones contracting over day 15 to 85 were CD4/CD8 balanced, with later expanders leaning CD4+. Certain responding clones were present in pre-infection memory, suggesting participation of cross-reactive memory.

The sample holds a few counts of this clonotype. Its specificity is unknown. The sequenced sample was PBMCs or a T cell subset sorted from them (not recorded which). The clonotype comes from a man younger than 30 who had mild COVID-19 (a few samples of this study predate the infection). Cell type and time point are not known.

The CDR3 DNA sequence: TGTGCCTGGACGGGCGGGGACCAAGAGACCCAGTACTTC. It translates to CAWTGGDQETQYF. V is TRBV30 and J is TRBJ2-5; D is perhaps TRBD2 (6 bases). CDR1 is GTSNPN, CDR2 SVGIG, per germline (reference sequence). The V gene lost 4 bases and the J gene lost 0 bases, with 9 bases spanning the gap. This CDR3 spans 13 amino acids.